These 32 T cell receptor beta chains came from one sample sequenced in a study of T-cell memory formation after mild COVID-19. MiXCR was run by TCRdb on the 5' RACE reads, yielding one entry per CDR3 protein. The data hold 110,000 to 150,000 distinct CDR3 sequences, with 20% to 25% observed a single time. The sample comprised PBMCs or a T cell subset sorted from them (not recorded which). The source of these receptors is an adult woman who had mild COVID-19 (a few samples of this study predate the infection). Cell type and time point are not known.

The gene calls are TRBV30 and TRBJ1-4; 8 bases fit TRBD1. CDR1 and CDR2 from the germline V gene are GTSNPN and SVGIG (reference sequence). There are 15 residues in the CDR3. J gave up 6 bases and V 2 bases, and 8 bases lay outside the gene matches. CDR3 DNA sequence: TGTGCCTGGAGTAATCGGACAGGGTGGGATGAAAAACTGTTTTTT. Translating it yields CAWSNRTGWDEKLFF.

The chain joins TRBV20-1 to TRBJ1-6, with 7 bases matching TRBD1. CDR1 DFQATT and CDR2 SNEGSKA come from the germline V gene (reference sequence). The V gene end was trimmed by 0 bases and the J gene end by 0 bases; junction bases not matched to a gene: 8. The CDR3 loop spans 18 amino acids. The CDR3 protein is CSARDPGTEASYNSPLHF. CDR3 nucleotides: TGCAGTGCTAGAGACCCCGGGACAGAGGCCTCCTATAATTCACCCCTCCACTTT.

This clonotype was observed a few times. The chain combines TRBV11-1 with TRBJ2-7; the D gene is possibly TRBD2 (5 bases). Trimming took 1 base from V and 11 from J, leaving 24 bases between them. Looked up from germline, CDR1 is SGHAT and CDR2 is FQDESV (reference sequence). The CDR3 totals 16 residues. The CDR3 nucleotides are TGTGCCAGCAGCTTAGTCCCCCGTGCCGGGAAGGGCCAGGAGTACTTC. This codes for CASSLVPRAGKGQEYF.

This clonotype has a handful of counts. CDR3 residues: CASSQGLTDGTSGQETQYF. The CDR3 DNA is TGCGCCAGCAGCCAAGGACTCACCGACGGGACTAGCGGGCAAGAGACCCAGTACTTC. V and J are TRBV4-3 and TRBJ2-5; 12 bases line up with TRBD2. The ends lost 1 base at V and 2 bases at J; junction bases unmatched: 11. CDR3 length: 19 residues. Germline loops: CDR1 LGHNA, CDR2 YSLEER.

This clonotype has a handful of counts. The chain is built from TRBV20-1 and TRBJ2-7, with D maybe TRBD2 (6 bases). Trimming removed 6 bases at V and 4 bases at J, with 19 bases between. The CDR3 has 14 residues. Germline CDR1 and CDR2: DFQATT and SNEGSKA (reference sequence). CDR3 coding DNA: TGCAGTGCCGTGGGCGTGGGGGGTCCTTACGAGCAGTACTTC. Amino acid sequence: CSAVGVGGPYEQYF.

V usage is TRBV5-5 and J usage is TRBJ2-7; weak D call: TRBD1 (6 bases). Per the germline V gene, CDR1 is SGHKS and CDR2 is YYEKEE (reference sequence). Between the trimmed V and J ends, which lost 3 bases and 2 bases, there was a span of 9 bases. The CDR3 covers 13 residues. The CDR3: CASSSDSTYEQYF. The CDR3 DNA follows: TGTGCCAGCAGCTCGGACAGTACCTACGAGCAGTACTTC. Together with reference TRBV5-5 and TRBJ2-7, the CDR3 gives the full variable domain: DAGVTQSPTHLIKTRGQQVTLRCSPISGHKSVSWYQQVLGQGPQFIFQYYEKEERGRGNFPDRFSARQFPNYSSELNVNALLLGDSALYLCASSSDSTYEQYFGPGTRLTVT.

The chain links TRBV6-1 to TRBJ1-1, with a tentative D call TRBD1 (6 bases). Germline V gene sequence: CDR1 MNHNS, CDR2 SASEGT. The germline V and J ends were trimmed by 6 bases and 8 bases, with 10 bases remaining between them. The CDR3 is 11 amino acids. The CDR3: CASRSTGEAFF. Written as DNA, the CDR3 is TGTGCCAGCAGGTCTACAGGGGAAGCTTTCTTT.

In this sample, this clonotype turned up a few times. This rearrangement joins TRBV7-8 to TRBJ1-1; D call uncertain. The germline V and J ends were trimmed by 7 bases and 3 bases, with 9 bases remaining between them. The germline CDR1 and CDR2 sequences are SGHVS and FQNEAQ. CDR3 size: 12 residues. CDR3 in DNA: TGTGCCAGCAACTCTGGAGACACTGAAGCTTTCTTT. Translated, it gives CASNSGDTEAFF.

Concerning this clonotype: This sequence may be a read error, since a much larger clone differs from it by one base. The CDR3 DNA is TGTGCCAGCAGCTTTGCTGGGGCCAACGTCCTGACTTTC. This sequence encodes CASSFAGANVLTF. This chain uses TRBV7-9 with TRBJ2-6; D unresolved. From germline, CDR1 is SEHNR and CDR2 FQNEAQ (reference sequence). CDR3 length: 13 amino acids. Deletions cut 3 bases from V and 2 bases from J, with 2 bases between.

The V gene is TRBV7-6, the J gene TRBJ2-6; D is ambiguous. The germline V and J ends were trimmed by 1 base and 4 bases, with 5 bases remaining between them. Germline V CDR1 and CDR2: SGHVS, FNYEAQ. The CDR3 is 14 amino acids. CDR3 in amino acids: CASSLEPGANVLTF. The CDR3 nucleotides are TGTGCCAGCAGCTTAGAACCGGGGGCCAACGTCCTGACTTTC.

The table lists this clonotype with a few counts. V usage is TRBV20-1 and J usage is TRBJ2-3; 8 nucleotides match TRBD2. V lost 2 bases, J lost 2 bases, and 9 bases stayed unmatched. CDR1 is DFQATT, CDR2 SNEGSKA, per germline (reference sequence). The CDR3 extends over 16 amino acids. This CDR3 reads CSARPSSGLTTDTQYF. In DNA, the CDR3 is TGCAGTGCTAGACCATCTAGCGGGCTGACCACAGATACGCAGTATTTT.

The DNA for the CDR3 is TGTGCCAGCGGACGACAGGGGGCGAGGGGCAATCAGCCCCAGCATTTT. It specifies CASGRQGARGNQPQHF. This sequence joins TRBV2 and TRBJ1-5; 10 bases fit TRBD1. The J segment lost 2 bases and the V segment lost 8 bases, leaving 9 bases of the junction unmatched. The germline CDR1 and CDR2 sequences are SNHLY and FYNNEI. This CDR3 is built from 16 residues.

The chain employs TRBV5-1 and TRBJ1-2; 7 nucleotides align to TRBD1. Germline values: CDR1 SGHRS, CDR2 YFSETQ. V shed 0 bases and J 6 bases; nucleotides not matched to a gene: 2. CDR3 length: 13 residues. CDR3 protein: CASSLGGGDGYTF. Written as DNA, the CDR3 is TGCGCCAGCAGCTTGGGAGGGGGCGATGGCTACACCTTC.

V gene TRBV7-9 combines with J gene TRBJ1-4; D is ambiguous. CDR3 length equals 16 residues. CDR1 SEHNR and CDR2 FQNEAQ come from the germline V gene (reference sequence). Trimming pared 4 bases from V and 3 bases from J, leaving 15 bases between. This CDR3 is CASSSSREEANEKLFF. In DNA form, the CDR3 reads TGTGCCAGCAGCTCGTCCCGGGAGGAGGCTAATGAAAAACTGTTTTTT.

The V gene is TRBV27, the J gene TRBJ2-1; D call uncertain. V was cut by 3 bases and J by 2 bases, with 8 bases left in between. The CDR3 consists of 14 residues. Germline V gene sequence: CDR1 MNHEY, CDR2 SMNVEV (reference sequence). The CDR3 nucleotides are TGTGCCAGCAGTTTCGAATACACCTACAATGAGCAGTTCTTC. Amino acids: CASSFEYTYNEQFF.

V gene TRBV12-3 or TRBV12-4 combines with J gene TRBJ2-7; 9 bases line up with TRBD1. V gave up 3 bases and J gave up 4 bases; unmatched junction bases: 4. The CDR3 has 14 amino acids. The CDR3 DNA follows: TGTGCCAGCAGTTTCGACAGGGGGAGGTACGAGCAGTACTTC. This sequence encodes CASSFDRGRYEQYF.

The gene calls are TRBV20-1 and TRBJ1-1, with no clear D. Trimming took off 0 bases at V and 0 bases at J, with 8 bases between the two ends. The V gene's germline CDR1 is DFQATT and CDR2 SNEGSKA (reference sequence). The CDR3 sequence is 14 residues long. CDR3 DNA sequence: TGCAGTGCTAGAGATGAGGAAATGAACACTGAAGCTTTCTTT. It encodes CSARDEEMNTEAFF.

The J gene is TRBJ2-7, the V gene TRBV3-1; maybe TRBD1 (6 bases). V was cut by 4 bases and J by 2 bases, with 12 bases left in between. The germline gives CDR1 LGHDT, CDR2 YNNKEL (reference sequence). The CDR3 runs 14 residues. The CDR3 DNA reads TGTGCCAGCAGCCCTACAGGGATCGCCTACGAGCAGTACTTC. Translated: CASSPTGIAYEQYF.

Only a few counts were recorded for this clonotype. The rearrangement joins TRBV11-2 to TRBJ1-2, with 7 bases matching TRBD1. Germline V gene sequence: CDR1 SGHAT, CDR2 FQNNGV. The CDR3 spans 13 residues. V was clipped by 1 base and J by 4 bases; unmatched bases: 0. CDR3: CASSLGDSYGYTF. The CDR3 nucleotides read TGTGCCAGCAGCTTAGGGGACAGCTATGGCTACACCTTC.

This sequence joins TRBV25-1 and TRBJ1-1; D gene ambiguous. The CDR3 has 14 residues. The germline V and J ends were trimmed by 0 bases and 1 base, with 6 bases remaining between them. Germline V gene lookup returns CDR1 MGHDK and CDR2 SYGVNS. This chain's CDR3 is CASSEYLGNTEAFF. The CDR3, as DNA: TGTGCCAGCAGTGAATATTTGGGGAACACTGAAGCTTTCTTT.

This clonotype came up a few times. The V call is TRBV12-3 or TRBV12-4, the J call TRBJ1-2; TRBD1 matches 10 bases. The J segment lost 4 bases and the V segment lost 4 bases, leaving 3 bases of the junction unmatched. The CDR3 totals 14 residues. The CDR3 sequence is CASSWTGGSYGYTF. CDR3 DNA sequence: TGTGCCAGCAGTTGGACAGGGGGGTCCTATGGCTACACCTTC.

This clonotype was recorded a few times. The CDR3 DNA reads TGTGCCAGCAGCCAAGCCCCTGAGGGCCTTCCCTACGAGCAGTACTTC. Residues: CASSQAPEGLPYEQYF. The genes are TRBV4-2 and TRBJ2-7; tentative D call: TRBD2 (5 bases). The CDR3 totals 16 residues. Trimming left V 1 base short and J 2 bases short, with 15 bases between. Germline loops: CDR1 LGHNA, CDR2 YNFKEQ.

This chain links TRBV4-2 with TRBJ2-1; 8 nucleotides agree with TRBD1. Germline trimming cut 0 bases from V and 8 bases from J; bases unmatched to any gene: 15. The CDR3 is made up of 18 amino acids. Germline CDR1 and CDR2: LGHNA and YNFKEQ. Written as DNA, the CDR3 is TGTGCCAGCAGCCAAGATTCGGGGGACAGGTTCCCCTGGGATGAGCAGTTCTTC. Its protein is CASSQDSGDRFPWDEQFF.

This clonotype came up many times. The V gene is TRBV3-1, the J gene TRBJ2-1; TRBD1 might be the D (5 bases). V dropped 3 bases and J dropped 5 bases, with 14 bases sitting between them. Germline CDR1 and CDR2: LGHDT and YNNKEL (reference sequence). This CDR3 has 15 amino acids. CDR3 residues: CASSQVRIGDNEQFF. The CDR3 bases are TGTGCCAGCAGCCAGGTGCGCATAGGGGACAATGAGCAGTTCTTC.

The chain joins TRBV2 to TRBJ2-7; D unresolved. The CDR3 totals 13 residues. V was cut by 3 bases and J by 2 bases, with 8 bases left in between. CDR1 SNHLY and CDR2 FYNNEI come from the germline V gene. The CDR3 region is CASSDGSTYEQYF. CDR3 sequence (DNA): TGTGCCAGCAGTGACGGCAGCACCTACGAGCAGTACTTC.

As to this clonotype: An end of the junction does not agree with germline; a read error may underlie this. The CDR3 coding sequence is TGTGCCAGCAGCCCCAGGGATACCCACTCCTTC. It specifies CASSPRDTHSF. The chain has TRBV7-9 and TRBJ1-2, with D tentatively TRBD1 (5 bases). CDR1 is SEHNR and CDR2 is FQNEAQ in the germline V gene (reference sequence). The CDR3 consists of 11 residues.

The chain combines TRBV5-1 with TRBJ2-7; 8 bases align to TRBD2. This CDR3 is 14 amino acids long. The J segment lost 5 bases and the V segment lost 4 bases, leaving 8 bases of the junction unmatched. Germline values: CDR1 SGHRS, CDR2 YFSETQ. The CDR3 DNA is TGCGCCAGCAGCGAGCCGCGGGGGGCCGACGAGCAGTACTTC. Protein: CASSEPRGADEQYF. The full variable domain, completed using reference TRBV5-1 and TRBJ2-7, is KAGVTQTPRYLIKTRGQQVTLSCSPISGHRSVSWYQQTPGQGLQFLFEYFSETQRNKGNFPGRFSGRQFSNSRSEMNVSTLELGDSALYLCASSEPRGADEQYFGPGTRLTVT.

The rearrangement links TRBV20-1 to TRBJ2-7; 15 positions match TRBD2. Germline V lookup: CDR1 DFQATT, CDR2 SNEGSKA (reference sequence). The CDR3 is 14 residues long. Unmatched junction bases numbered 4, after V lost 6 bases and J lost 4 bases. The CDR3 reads CSAGLAGGPYEQYF. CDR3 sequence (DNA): TGCAGTGCAGGACTAGCGGGGGGGCCTTACGAGCAGTACTTC.

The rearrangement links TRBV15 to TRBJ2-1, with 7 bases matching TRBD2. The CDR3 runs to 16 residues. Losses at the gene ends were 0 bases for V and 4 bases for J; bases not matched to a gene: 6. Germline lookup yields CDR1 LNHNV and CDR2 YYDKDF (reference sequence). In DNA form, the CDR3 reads TGTGCCACCAGCAGAGATAGTCTAGCGGAGTACAATGAGCAGTTCTTC. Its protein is CATSRDSLAEYNEQFF.

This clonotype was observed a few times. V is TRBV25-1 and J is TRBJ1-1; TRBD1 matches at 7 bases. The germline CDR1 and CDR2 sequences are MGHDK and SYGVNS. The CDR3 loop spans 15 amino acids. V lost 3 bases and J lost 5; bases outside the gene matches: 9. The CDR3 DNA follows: TGTGCCAGCAGTGATTCGAGGGACAGCGATACTGAAGCTTTCTTT. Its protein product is CASSDSRDSDTEAFF.

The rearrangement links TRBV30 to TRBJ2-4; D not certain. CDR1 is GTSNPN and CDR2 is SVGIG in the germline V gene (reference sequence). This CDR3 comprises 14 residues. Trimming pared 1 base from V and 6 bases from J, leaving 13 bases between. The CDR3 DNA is TGTGCCTGGAGTGATGAGGAAAATGGAAACATTCAGTACTTC. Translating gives CAWSDEENGNIQYF. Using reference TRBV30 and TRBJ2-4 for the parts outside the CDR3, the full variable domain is SQTIHQWPATLVQPVGSPLSLECTVEGTSNPNLYWYRQAAGRGLQLLFYSVGIGQISSEVPQNLSASRPQDRQFILSSKKLLLSDSGFYLCAWSDEENGNIQYFGAGTRLSVL.

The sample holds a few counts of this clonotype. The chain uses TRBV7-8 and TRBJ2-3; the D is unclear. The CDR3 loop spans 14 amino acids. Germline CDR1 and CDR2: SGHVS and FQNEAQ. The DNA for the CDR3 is TGTGCAGTTGATAAGAACCCTCTACGGGATACGCAGTATTTT. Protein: CAVDKNPLRDTQYF.